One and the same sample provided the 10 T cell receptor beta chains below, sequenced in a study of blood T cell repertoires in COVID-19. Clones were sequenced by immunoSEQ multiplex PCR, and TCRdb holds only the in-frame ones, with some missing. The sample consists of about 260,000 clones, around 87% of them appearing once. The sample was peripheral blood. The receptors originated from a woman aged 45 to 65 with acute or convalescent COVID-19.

CDR3 residues: CASSPGTAYNSPLHF. The CDR3 DNA sequence: TGTGCCAGCAGTCCCGGGACAGCCTATAATTCACCCCTCCACTTT. The rearrangement joins TRBV28 to TRBJ1-6; 7 bases line up with TRBD1. CDR1 is MDHEN and CDR2 is SYDVKM in the germline V gene. Unmatched junction bases numbered 3, after V lost 5 bases and J lost 2 bases. The CDR3 sequence is 15 residues long.

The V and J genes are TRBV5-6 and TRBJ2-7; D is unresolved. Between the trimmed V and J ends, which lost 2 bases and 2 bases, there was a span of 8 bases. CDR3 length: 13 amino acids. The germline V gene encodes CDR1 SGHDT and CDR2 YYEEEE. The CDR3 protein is CASSLSSPYEQYF. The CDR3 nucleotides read TGTGCCAGCAGCTTATCCTCCCCCTACGAGCAGTACTTC.

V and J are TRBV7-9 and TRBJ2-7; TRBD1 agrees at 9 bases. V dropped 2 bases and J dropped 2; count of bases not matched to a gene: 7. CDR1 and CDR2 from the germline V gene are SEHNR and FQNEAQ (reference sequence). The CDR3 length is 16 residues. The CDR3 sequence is CASSLRGGQGPYEQYF. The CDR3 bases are TGTGCCAGCAGCTTAAGGGGGGGACAGGGTCCCTACGAGCAGTACTTC. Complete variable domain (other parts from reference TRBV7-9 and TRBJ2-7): DTGVSQNPRHKITKRGQNVTFRCDPISEHNRLYWYRQTLGQGPEFLTYFQNEAQLEKSRLLSDRFSAERPKGSFSTLEIQRTEQGDSAMYLCASSLRGGQGPYEQYFGPGTRLTVT.

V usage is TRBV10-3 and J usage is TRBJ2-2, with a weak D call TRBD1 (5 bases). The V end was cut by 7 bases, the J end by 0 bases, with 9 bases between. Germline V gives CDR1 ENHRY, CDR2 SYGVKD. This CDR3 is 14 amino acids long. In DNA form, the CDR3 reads TGTGCCATCAAACAGGCCGCGAACACCGGGGAGCTGTTTTTT. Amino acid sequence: CAIKQAANTGELFF.

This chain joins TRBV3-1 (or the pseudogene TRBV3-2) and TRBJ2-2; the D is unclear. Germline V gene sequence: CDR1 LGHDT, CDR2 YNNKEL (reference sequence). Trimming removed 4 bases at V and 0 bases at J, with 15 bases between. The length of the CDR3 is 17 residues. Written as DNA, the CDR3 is TGTGCCAGCAGCCCACCACAGCTATTTGCGAACACCGGGGAGCTGTTTTTT. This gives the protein CASSPPQLFANTGELFF.

The CDR3 nucleotides read TGCAGCATCCGGCCGGGACAGAGCTATGGCTACACCTTC. Translation: CSIRPGQSYGYTF. The chain employs TRBV29-1 and TRBJ1-2; TRBD1 aligns across 7 bases. CDR1 and CDR2 from the germline V gene are SQVTM and ANQGSEA. Germline trimming cut 8 bases from V and 4 bases from J; bases unmatched to any gene: 10. The CDR3 sequence is 13 residues long.

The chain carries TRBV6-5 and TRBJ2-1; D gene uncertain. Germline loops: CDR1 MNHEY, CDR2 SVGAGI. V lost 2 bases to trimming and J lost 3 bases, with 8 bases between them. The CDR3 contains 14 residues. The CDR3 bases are TGTGCCAGCAGTTACACACCCCTCTACAATGAGCAGTTCTTC. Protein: CASSYTPLYNEQFF.

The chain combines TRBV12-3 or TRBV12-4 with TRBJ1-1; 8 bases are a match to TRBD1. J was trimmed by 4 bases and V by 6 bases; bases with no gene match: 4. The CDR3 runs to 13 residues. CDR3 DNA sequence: TGTGCCAGCAGCCGACAGGGGCTCACTGAAGCTTTCTTT. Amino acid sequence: CASSRQGLTEAFF.

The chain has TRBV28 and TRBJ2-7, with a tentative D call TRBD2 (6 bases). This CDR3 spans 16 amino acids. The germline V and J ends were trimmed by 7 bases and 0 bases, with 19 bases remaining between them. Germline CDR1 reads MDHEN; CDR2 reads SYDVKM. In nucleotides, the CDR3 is TGTGCCAGCACCCCGGGTCCGGGGGAGAGCTCCTACGAGCAGTACTTC. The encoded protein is CASTPGPGESSYEQYF.

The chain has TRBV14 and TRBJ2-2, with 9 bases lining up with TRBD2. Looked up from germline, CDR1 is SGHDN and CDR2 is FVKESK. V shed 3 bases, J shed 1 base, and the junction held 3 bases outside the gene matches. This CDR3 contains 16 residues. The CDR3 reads CASSHLAGVNTGELFF. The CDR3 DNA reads TGTGCCAGCAGCCACTTAGCGGGAGTGAACACCGGGGAGCTGTTTTTT.